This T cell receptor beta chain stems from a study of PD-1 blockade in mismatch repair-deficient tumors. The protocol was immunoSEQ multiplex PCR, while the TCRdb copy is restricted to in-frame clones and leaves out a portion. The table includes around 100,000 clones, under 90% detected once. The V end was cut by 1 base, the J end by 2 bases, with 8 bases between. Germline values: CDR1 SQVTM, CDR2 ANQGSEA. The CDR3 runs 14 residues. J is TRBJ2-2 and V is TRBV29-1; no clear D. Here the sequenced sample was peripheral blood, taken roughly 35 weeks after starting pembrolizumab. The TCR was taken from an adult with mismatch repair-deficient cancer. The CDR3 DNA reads TGCAGCGTTGAAGGCCCGGAAAACACCGGGGAGCTGTTTTTT. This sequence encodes CSVEGPENTGELFF.